This TCR beta chain derives from a study of CD8 T cells in ankylosing spondylitis. Whole-study findings and limits: Seemingly distinctive of ankylosing spondylitis blood was a TCR beta motif formed by eight highly homologous variants.

The sample holds a few counts of this clonotype. Its antigen is unknown. Using quantitative 5'-RACE with molecular barcodes, the authors made TCR beta libraries. One entry per CDR3 protein, called by TCRdb with MiXCR from the 5' RACE reads. Of 35,000 to 40,000 distinct CDR3 sequences listed, 15% to 20% are singletons. This CDR3 spans 13 amino acids. V was trimmed by 4 bases and J by 2 bases, leaving 10 bases between them. Germline CDR1 SQVTM, CDR2 ANQGSEA. The source material was blood. The chain combines TRBV29-1 with TRBJ2-3, with D unclear. The clonotype comes from a male donor with ankylosing spondylitis or in good health (not recorded which). Here the CDR3 DNA reads TGCAGCGTTGTACTGCTAGTCACAGATACGCAGTATTTT. As protein: CSVVLLVTDTQYF.